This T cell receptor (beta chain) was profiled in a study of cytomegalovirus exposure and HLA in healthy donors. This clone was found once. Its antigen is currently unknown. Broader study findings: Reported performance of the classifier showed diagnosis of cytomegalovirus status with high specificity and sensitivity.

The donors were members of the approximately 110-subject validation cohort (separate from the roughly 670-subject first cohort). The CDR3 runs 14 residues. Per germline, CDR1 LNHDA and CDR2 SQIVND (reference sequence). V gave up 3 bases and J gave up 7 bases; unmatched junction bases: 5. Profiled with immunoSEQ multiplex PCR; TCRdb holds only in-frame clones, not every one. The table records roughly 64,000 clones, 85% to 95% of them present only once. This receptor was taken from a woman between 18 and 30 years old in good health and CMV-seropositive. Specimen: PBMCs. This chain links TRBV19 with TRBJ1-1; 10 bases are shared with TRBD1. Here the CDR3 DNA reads TGTGCCAGTAGTATGGGACAGGGGAATGGTGAAGCTTTCTTT. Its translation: CASSMGQGNGEAFF. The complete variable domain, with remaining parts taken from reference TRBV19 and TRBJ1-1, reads DGGITQSPKYLFRKEGQNVTLSCEQNLNHDAMYWYRQDPGQGLRLIYYSQIVNDFQKGDIAEGYSVSREKKESFPLTVTSAQKNPTAFYLCASSMGQGNGEAFFGQGTRLTVV.